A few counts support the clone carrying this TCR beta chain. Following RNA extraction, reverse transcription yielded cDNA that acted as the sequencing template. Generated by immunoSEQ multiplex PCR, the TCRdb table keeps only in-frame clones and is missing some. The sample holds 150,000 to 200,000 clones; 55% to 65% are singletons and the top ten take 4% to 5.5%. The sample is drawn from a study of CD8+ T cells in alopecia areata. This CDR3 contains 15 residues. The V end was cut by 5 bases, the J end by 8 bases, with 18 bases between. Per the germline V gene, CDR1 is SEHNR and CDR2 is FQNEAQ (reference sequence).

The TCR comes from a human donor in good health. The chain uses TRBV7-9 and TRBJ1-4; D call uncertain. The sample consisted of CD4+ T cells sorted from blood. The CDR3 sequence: CASSLGAGSEEKLFF. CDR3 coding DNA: TGTGCCAGCAGCCTAGGCGCGGGGTCGGAAGAAAAACTGTTTTTT.